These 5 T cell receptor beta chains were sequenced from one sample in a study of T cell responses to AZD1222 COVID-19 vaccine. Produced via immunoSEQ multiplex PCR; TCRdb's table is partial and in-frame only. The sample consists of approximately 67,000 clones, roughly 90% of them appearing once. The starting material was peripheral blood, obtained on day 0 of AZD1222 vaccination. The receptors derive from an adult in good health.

The CDR3: CASSSVGGNYGYTF. The CDR3 DNA sequence: TGTGCCAGCAGCTCGGTTGGGGGGAACTATGGCTACACCTTC. The chain uses TRBV14 and TRBJ1-2, with a possible D match to TRBD1 (5 bases). The CDR3 loop spans 14 amino acids. The germline gives CDR1 SGHDN, CDR2 FVKESK. Trimming took 5 bases from V and 2 from J, leaving 12 bases between them. The entire variable domain, with the rest obtained from reference TRBV14 and TRBJ1-2, is as follows: EAGVTQFPSHSVIEKGQTVTLRCDPISGHDNLYWYRRVMGKEIKFLLHFVKESKQDESGMPNNRFLAERTGGTYSTLKVQPAELEDSGVYFCASSSVGGNYGYTFGSGTRLTVV.

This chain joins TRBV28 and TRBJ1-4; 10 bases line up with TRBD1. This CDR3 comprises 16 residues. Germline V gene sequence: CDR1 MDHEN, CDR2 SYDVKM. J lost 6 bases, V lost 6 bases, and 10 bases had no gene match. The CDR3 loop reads CASRIPTGTGDEKLFF. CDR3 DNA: TGTGCCAGCAGAATCCCAACCGGGACAGGGGATGAAAAACTGTTTTTT.

CDR3 protein: CASSLVPDYGYTF. For the CDR3, the DNA is TGTGCCAGCAGCTTAGTACCAGACTATGGCTACACCTTC. This sequence joins TRBV7-2 and TRBJ1-2; D remains unclear. Trimming took off 1 base at V and 3 bases at J, with 6 bases between the two ends. The CDR3 spans 13 residues. Germline assignment: CDR1 SGHTA and CDR2 FQGNSA.

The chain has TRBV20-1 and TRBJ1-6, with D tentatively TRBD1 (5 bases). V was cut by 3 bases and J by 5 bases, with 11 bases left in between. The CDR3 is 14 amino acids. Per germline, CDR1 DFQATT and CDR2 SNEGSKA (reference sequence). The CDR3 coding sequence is TGCAGTGCTAGTTCGGGGCTTGATAATTCACCCCTCCACTTT. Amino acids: CSASSGLDNSPLHF.

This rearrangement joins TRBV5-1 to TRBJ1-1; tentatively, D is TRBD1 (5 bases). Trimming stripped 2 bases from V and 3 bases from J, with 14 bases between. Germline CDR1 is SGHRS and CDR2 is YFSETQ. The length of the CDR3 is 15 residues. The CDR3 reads CASSLGTPGYTEAFF. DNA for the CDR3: TGCGCCAGCAGCTTAGGGACTCCAGGGTACACTGAAGCTTTCTTT. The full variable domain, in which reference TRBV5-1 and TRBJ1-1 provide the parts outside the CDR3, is KAGVTQTPRYLIKTRGQQVTLSCSPISGHRSVSWYQQTPGQGLQFLFEYFSETQRNKGNFPGRFSGRQFSNSRSEMNVSTLELGDSALYLCASSLGTPGYTEAFFGQGTRLTVV.